These 29 T cell receptor beta chains were sequenced from one sample in a study of blood T cell repertoires in COVID-19. Some clones are missing from TCRdb's copy, which holds only in-frame ones; the method was immunoSEQ multiplex PCR. The repertoire has 200,000 to 250,000 clones, around 81% of them found once; the top ten carry about 7%. The sequenced sample was PBMCs or T cells enriched from blood (not recorded which). These receptors came from a woman aged 40 to 50 with acute COVID-19.

The chain employs TRBV11-3 and TRBJ1-6; possibly TRBD1 for D (6 bases). From germline, CDR1 is SGHNT and CDR2 YENEEA. The CDR3 runs 14 residues. The ends were cut back, 2 bases at V and 9 bases at J, with 11 bases in the middle. The CDR3 DNA follows: TGTGCCAGCAGCTTAACAGGGTCGGGTTCACCCCTCCACTTT. Protein product: CASSLTGSGSPLHF. Full variable domain (outside the CDR3, taken from reference TRBV11-3 and TRBJ1-6): EAGVVQSPRYKIIEKKQPVAFWCNPISGHNTLYWYLQNLGQGPELLIRYENEEAVDDSQLPKDRFSAERLKGVDSTLKIQPAELGDSAVYLCASSLTGSGSPLHFGNGTRLTVT.

The chain uses TRBV19 and TRBJ2-6; possible D gene TRBD2, 5 bases. CDR3 length: 18 amino acids. V lost 6 bases, J lost 0 bases, and 18 bases lay in between. CDR1 is LNHDA and CDR2 is SQIVND in the germline V gene (reference sequence). CDR3 sequence (DNA): TGTGCCAGTAGAAGTTTTCGAGGGCAGAGCTCTGGGGCCAACGTCCTGACTTTC. It yields the protein CASRSFRGQSSGANVLTF.

The chain joins TRBV3-1 (or the pseudogene TRBV3-2) to TRBJ1-3; 7 positions agree with TRBD1. V trimming: 2 bases; J trimming: 2 bases; junction bases outside the gene matches: 6. This CDR3 region has 16 residues. Germline assignment: CDR1 LGHDT and CDR2 YNNKEL (reference sequence). For the CDR3, the DNA is TGTGCCAGCAGCCAAAATCCGACAGGGACTGGAAACACCATATATTTT. Translation: CASSQNPTGTGNTIYF.

The chain employs TRBV11-3 and TRBJ1-5, with a tentative D call TRBD1 (6 bases). The CDR3 consists of 15 residues. Germline-derived CDR1 and CDR2 are SGHNT and YENEEA. The ends were cut back, 6 bases at V and 5 bases at J, with 17 bases in the middle. The CDR3 DNA follows: TGTGCCAGCAGAGTGGCAGGGGTTGTAGATCAGCCCCAGCATTTT. The encoded protein is CASRVAGVVDQPQHF.

The CDR3 DNA sequence: TGTGCCAGCAGTTTCACAGGGACCTATGGCTACACCTTC. This codes for CASSFTGTYGYTF. The gene calls are TRBV27 and TRBJ1-2; D might be TRBD1 (6 bases). The CDR3 runs to 13 residues. Germline CDR1 MNHEY, CDR2 SMNVEV (reference sequence). The V and J ends lost 3 bases and 4 bases respectively, with 9 bases between them.

This sequence joins TRBV19 and TRBJ1-4; TRBD1 agrees at 7 bases. The junction had 4 bases not matched to a gene; V was cut back by 5 bases and J by 1 base. The CDR3 is 15 residues long. Germline V gives CDR1 LNHDA, CDR2 SQIVND (reference sequence). The CDR3: CASSDRQGTNEKLFF. CDR3 nucleotides: TGTGCCAGTAGTGACAGACAGGGAACTAATGAAAAACTGTTTTTT.

V gene TRBV5-1 combines with J gene TRBJ2-6; 11 nucleotides match TRBD2. V shed 4 bases, J shed 0 bases, and the junction held 6 bases outside the gene matches. Germline V gene lookup returns CDR1 SGHRS and CDR2 YFSETQ. CDR3 length equals 18 residues. Here the CDR3 reads CASSVGLAASSGANVLTF. The CDR3, as DNA: TGCGCCAGCAGCGTGGGACTAGCGGCGAGCTCTGGGGCCAACGTCCTGACTTTC.

The table lists this clone with a few counts. This chain joins TRBV18 and TRBJ2-1; the match to TRBD2 covers 11 bases. CDR1 KGHSH and CDR2 LQKENI come from the germline V gene. CDR3 length: 16 amino acids. Trimming cost V 3 bases and J 4 bases; bases outside gene matches: 5. The CDR3 DNA reads as TGTGCCAGCTCACCTCAGACTAGCGGGGCTTACAATGAGCAGTTCTTC. Residues: CASSPQTSGAYNEQFF.

J is TRBJ1-4 and V is TRBV5-1; D is unclear. Looked up from germline, CDR1 is SGHRS and CDR2 is YFSETQ. V shed 2 bases and J shed 4 bases, with 6 bases lying between them. The CDR3 runs to 13 residues. The CDR3 here is CASSFYSNEKLFF. For the CDR3, the DNA is TGCGCCAGCAGCTTTTATAGTAATGAAAAACTGTTTTTT.

The V call is TRBV5-4, the J call TRBJ1-1; D might be TRBD1 (6 bases). The germline V and J ends were trimmed by 3 bases and 1 base, with 10 bases remaining between them. Germline values: CDR1 SGHNT, CDR2 YYREEE (reference sequence). CDR3 length: 14 amino acids. The chain's CDR3 is CASSWDMGNTEAFF. The DNA for the CDR3 is TGTGCCAGCAGCTGGGACATGGGGAACACTGAAGCTTTCTTT. Filled out from reference TRBV5-4 and TRBJ1-1, the complete variable domain reads ETGVTQSPTHLIKTRGQQVTLRCSSQSGHNTVSWYQQALGQGPQFIFQYYREEENGRGNFPPRFSGLQFPNYSSELNVNALELDDSALYLCASSWDMGNTEAFFGQGTRLTVV.

The CDR3 is CASKPQGGDSPLHF. The CDR3, as DNA: TGTGCCAGCAAGCCACAGGGTGGTGATTCACCCCTCCACTTT. The J gene is TRBJ1-6, the V gene TRBV27; a weak D match, TRBD1 (6 bases). Trimming took off 7 bases at V and 8 bases at J, with 15 bases between the two ends. CDR3 length: 14 amino acids. Germline CDR1 is MNHEY and CDR2 is SMNVEV (reference sequence).

This chain joins TRBV11-3 and TRBJ2-3, with a weak D call TRBD2 (5 bases). V gave up 8 bases and J gave up 8 bases, with 17 bases separating them. The CDR3 loop spans 13 amino acids. Germline V gene lookup returns CDR1 SGHNT and CDR2 YENEEA. CDR3 in DNA: TGTGCCAGCTCCCCGTTACTAGGCGGTACGCAGTATTTT. It encodes CASSPLLGGTQYF. Drawing the rest from reference TRBV11-3 and TRBJ2-3, the complete variable domain is EAGVVQSPRYKIIEKKQPVAFWCNPISGHNTLYWYLQNLGQGPELLIRYENEEAVDDSQLPKDRFSAERLKGVDSTLKIQPAELGDSAVYLCASSPLLGGTQYFGPGTRLTVL.

The chain combines TRBV19 with TRBJ2-1, with D tentatively TRBD2 (5 bases). This CDR3 has 11 amino acids. Germline V gene lookup returns CDR1 LNHDA and CDR2 SQIVND (reference sequence). Trimming cost V 6 bases and J 10 bases, with 10 bases left between them. CDR3 DNA sequence: TGTGCCAGTAGCCTAGCCGTGGAGCAGTTCTTC. Translating it yields CASSLAVEQFF.

The rearrangement uses TRBV6-5 and TRBJ2-7, with no clear D. V was shortened by 0 bases and J by 4 bases, with 10 bases between the two germline ends. Germline V gives CDR1 MNHEY, CDR2 SVGAGI. The CDR3 runs 14 residues. The CDR3 sequence: CASSYSIPSYEQYF. The CDR3 DNA reads TGTGCCAGCAGTTACTCGATTCCCAGTTACGAGCAGTACTTC.

The V call is TRBV6-6, the J call TRBJ1-4; D possibly corresponds to TRBD1 (6 bases). This CDR3 comprises 15 residues. V was clipped by 8 bases and J by 8 bases, with 21 bases between them. Germline V lookup: CDR1 MNHNY, CDR2 SVGAGI (reference sequence). The CDR3 protein is CASVGTLTGSEKLFF. CDR3 nucleotide sequence: TGTGCCAGCGTCGGGACACTTACAGGGAGCGAAAAACTGTTTTTT.

V is TRBV7-3 and J is TRBJ1-5; no reliable D call. V dropped 4 bases and J dropped 7 bases, with 17 bases sitting between them. The CDR3 runs 15 residues. Per germline, CDR1 SGHTA and CDR2 FQGTGA. The CDR3 DNA reads TGTGCCAGCAGCTCGACACCAGGTCCTTTGCAGCCCCAGCATTTT. Translating gives CASSSTPGPLQPQHF. The whole variable domain, remainder taken from reference TRBV7-3 and TRBJ1-5, is GAGVSQTPSNKVTEKGKYVELRCDPISGHTALYWYRQSLGQGPEFLIYFQGTGAADDSGLPNDRFFAVRPEGSVSTLKIQRTERGDSAVYLCASSSTPGPLQPQHFGDGTRLSIL.

This chain joins TRBV12-3 or TRBV12-4 and TRBJ1-2, with 9 bases lining up with TRBD1. Unmatched junction bases numbered 3, after V lost 5 bases and J lost 5 bases. This CDR3 comprises 13 residues. Written as DNA, the CDR3 is TGTGCCAGCAGTCAGACAGGGGGTTATGGCTACACCTTC. As protein: CASSQTGGYGYTF.

The chain links TRBV27 to TRBJ2-5; the match to TRBD2 covers 13 bases. Germline V gives CDR1 MNHEY, CDR2 SMNVEV (reference sequence). V was pared by 4 bases and J by 2 bases, with 1 base of the junction left unmatched. The CDR3 has 15 amino acids. DNA of the CDR3: TGTGCCAGCAGTTCGGGACTAGCGGGACAAGAGACCCAGTACTTC. Translated: CASSSGLAGQETQYF.

The V and J genes are TRBV15 and TRBJ2-5, with no clear D. The germline V and J ends were trimmed by 3 bases and 2 bases, with 16 bases remaining between them. Germline CDR1 and CDR2: LNHNV and YYDKDF (reference sequence). The CDR3 runs to 16 residues. CDR3 DNA sequence: TGTGCCACCAGCAGTCTCCTGCCGGGTTCACAAGAGACCCAGTACTTC. Translating it yields CATSSLLPGSQETQYF.

V gene TRBV5-6 combines with J gene TRBJ2-3, with TRBD2 as a possible D gene (6 bases). The CDR3 covers 13 residues. The V end lost 4 bases, the J end lost 2 bases, and 8 bases lay between the germline ends. The germline V gene has CDR1 SGHDT and CDR2 YYEEEE. Here the CDR3 reads CASSRDSTDTQYF. As DNA, the CDR3 is TGTGCCAGCAGCCGGGACTCCACAGATACGCAGTATTTT.

V and J are TRBV9 and TRBJ2-1, with a possible D match to TRBD1 (5 bases). Deletions cut 4 bases from V and 7 bases from J, with 12 bases between. The V gene's germline CDR1 is SGDLS and CDR2 YYNGEE. The CDR3 length is 13 residues. The CDR3 reads CASSPYSGNEQFF. The DNA for the CDR3 is TGTGCCAGCAGCCCCTATTCAGGGAATGAGCAGTTCTTC.

J is TRBJ2-2 and V is TRBV18; no clear D. Trimming cost V 0 bases and J 8 bases, with 10 bases left between them. CDR3 length: 14 residues. Per the germline V gene, CDR1 is KGHSH and CDR2 is LQKENI. CDR3 loop: CASSPPATRGELFF. The CDR3 region has the DNA TGTGCCAGCTCACCACCCGCCACCAGGGGGGAGCTGTTTTTT.

The rearrangement links TRBV19 to TRBJ1-5; TRBD1 might be the D (6 bases). Germline CDR1 LNHDA, CDR2 SQIVND (reference sequence). V lost 10 bases to trimming and J lost 4 bases, with 14 bases between them. The CDR3 has 13 amino acids. The CDR3, as DNA: TGTGCCATATCGAGGGGGGGTAATCAGCCCCAGCATTTT. Translation: CAISRGGNQPQHF.

The CDR3 sequence: CASSNSRTGGNTIYF. The DNA of the CDR3 is TGTGCCAGCAGTAATAGCCGGACAGGGGGAAACACCATATATTTT. The V and J genes are TRBV7-2 and TRBJ1-3; 8 nucleotides agree with TRBD1. Per the germline V gene, CDR1 is SGHTA and CDR2 is FQGNSA. This CDR3 spans 15 amino acids. Unmatched junction bases numbered 8, after V lost 6 bases and J lost 4 bases.

This rearrangement joins TRBV14 to TRBJ2-1; the match to TRBD2 covers 9 bases. The length of the CDR3 is 15 residues. Looked up from germline, CDR1 is SGHDN and CDR2 is FVKESK. The V gene end was trimmed by 6 bases and the J gene end by 2 bases; junction bases not matched to a gene: 5. DNA for the CDR3: TGTGCCAGCAGTCGGCGGGGGGGAACCTACAATGAGCAGTTCTTC. Its protein product is CASSRRGGTYNEQFF.

V is TRBV19 and J is TRBJ1-4, with TRBD1 as a possible D gene (5 bases). The CDR3 is made up of 15 amino acids. V lost 8 bases, J lost 8 bases, and 21 bases lay in between. CDR1 is LNHDA and CDR2 is SQIVND in the germline V gene (reference sequence). This CDR3 reads CASSGAGAGWEKLFF. The CDR3, as DNA: TGTGCCAGTTCCGGTGCTGGGGCAGGCTGGGAAAAACTGTTTTTT.

The V call is TRBV7-3, the J call TRBJ2-2; 9 bases agree with TRBD1. Germline loops: CDR1 SGHTA, CDR2 FQGTGA. The length of the CDR3 is 15 residues. Trimming at V came to 1 base and at J to 4 bases, leaving 1 base not matched to a gene. In nucleotides, the CDR3 is TGTGCCAGCAGCTTAATACAGGGGGCCACCGGGGAGCTGTTTTTT. It encodes CASSLIQGATGELFF.

V usage is TRBV29-1 and J usage is TRBJ2-2; D possibly corresponds to TRBD1 (5 bases). The V end was cut by 4 bases, the J end by 0 bases, with 9 bases between. Germline CDR1 reads SQVTM; CDR2 reads ANQGSEA. The CDR3 is 14 amino acids. CDR3 protein: CSVGAGTNTGELFF. For the CDR3, the DNA is TGCAGCGTTGGGGCAGGGACGAACACCGGGGAGCTGTTTTTT.

The V call is TRBV19, the J call TRBJ2-3; unclear D gene. The CDR3 spans 15 residues. Looked up from germline, CDR1 is LNHDA and CDR2 is SQIVND (reference sequence). V gave up 1 base and J gave up 6 bases, with 14 bases separating them. CDR3 nucleotides: TGTGCCAGTAGTATAGCGGCACAGCAACTCGATACGCAGTATTTT. Translation gives CASSIAAQQLDTQYF.